This T cell receptor (beta chain) was captured in a study of beta chain features in type 1 diabetes (dated by TCRdb to the late 2010s). About the investigation overall: Mean age, gender distribution, total cell number and subset yield did not differ between patients and healthy donors. Across all samples, 107,917,701 sorted cells were examined, and cell number per subset correlated strongly with RNA yield. The study compared the TCRB repertoires of sorted circulating CD4+ T cell subsets in recently diagnosed type 1 diabetes patients with those in matched healthy donors. Regulatory and stem cell-like memory subsets were obtained from only 8 patients and roughly eight healthy donors, while naive and central memory subsets were obtained from all 28 donors.

Each donor gave one peripheral blood draw, averaging roughly 120 mL, which was collected into heparinised tubes. A BD FACSAria II and a panel including CD45RO, CCR7, CD25, CD127, CD95 and CD27 were used to sort naive, central memory, regulatory and stem cell-like memory CD4+ T cells. All sorted populations exceeded 98% purity. Right away, PBMCs were isolated by Lymphoprep density gradient centrifugation and were stained directly, with no culture step. To minimize batch effects, samples were stained and sorted in pairs, one healthy donor with one patient per experiment. The entire amount of isolated RNA was reverse transcribed using the High Capacity cDNA Reverse Transcription Kit, so the sequenced TCRB transcripts were expressed ones. Deep immunoSEQ sequencing was performed on naive, central memory and regulatory T cell samples, with an average of approximately 4 million total reads per sample. After sorted cells were lysed in RLT buffer, RNA was extracted with DNase-treated RNeasy Micro or Mini kits, with the choice depending on cell number. Each cell subset was processed separately to prevent cross-contamination, with patient and healthy donor samples processed together. Using the immunoSEQ multiplex PCR, TCRB sequences were amplified from cDNA into 87-bp fragments spanning the CDR3 region. The amplicons were sequenced using the Illumina HiSeq platform. Per the original workflow: PCR bias was corrected computationally using synthetic template baselines, and reads within Hamming distance 2 were collapsed, with unmergeable singletons discarded. Reads were aligned to IMGT to assign V, D and J genes, CDR3 length, and insertions or deletions at six rearrangement sites. Clonotype counts were normalized to sorted cell number within each subset before computing true diversity and Gini coefficients with the tcR R package. Repertoire sharing was quantified using the overlap coefficient calculated on TCRB nucleotide sequences. Out-of-frame TCRB sequences from naive cells were analyzed to stand in for the pre-selection repertoire. The table comes from immuneACCESS by way of TCRdb, which keeps in-frame sequences with V and J called. Part of the clones is missing from these tables; in studies checked, under half for an unresolved V gene and the rest for unknown reasons. V, J and clone size reflect that table, while D and trimming were determined from the DNA. Recorded for this sample are 400,000 to 600,000 clones; about 32% of them occurred a single time. Clones ranked in the top ten supply roughly 0.066% of the sample.

Findings and caveats that apply to the study as a whole: PCR might favor shorter templates, but patient and control samples were amplified and corrected together, so any skew would affect both groups equally. Fewer insertions and more nucleotide deletions at VDJ recombination sites were observed in patients with type 1 diabetes, implying thymic rearrangement abnormalities. A moderate but significant shortening of TCRB CDR3 length was observed in type 1 diabetes patients in all four CD4+ subsets. Sequencing cDNA rather than genomic DNA could over-represent highly expressing activated cells, although activation and CD3 levels did not differ between groups. Because small numbers of individuals were included in the HLA sub-analyses, any influence of HLA type on TCRB rearrangement was left unresolved. The naive, central memory and regulatory TCRB repertoires appeared to resemble one another more closely among patients than among healthy donors.

Cut back by 0 bases and 5 bases, the V and J ends lie 10 bases apart. In the germline V gene, CDR1 corresponds to MNHEY and CDR2 to SVGAGI. The CDR3 runs 14 amino acids, cysteine and phenylalanine included. Only the CDR3 region is kept as DNA, spanning 42 bases read in frame from base 1. Note on this clone: No antigen is known for it. No much larger clone exists at a distance of one base, and base qualities are not known.

The clonotype originates from a man aged 18-30 years in good health. The specimen sequenced was naive CD4+ T cells from blood. Explained via the paper, the cell subset or site label denotes: true naive CD4+ T cells. The sequence is built from TRBV6-5 and TRBJ2-5, with no confidently assigned D gene. The DNA sequence is given as TGTGCCAGCAGTTACTCGAATGGGATGGAGACCCAGTACTTC. This sequence encodes CASSYSNGMETQYF.